This entry is about one T cell receptor beta chain. This sample was included in a study of cytomegalovirus exposure and HLA in healthy donors. The PCR employed 60 Vbeta primers together with 13 Jbeta primers. Generated by immunoSEQ multiplex PCR, the TCRdb table keeps only in-frame clones and is missing some. The sample shows some 120,000 clones, approximately 80% of them seen only once. The receptor comes from a human donor in good health. The specimen sequenced was PBMCs.

The CDR3 spells CASSLDREDTGELFF. In DNA form, the CDR3 reads TGTGCCAGCAGCCTCGACAGGGAAGACACCGGGGAGCTGTTTTTT. This sequence joins TRBV6-5 and TRBJ2-2; 7 nucleotides line up with TRBD1. V lost 6 bases, J lost 3 bases, and 7 bases stayed unmatched. The germline V gene has CDR1 MNHEY and CDR2 SVGAGI. This CDR3 region has 15 residues.